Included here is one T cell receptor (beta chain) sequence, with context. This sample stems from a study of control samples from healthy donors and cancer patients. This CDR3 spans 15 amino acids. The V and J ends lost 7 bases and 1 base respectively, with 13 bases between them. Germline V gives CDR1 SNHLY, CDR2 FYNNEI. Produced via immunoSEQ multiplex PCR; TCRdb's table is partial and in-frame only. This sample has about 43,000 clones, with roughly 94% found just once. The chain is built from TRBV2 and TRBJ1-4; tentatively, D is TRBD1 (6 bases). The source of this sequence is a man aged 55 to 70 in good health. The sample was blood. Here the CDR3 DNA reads TGTGCCAGCAAGGGGGGACGGAGAACTAATGAAAAACTGTTTTTT. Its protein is CASKGGRRTNEKLFF.